These 22 T cell receptor beta chains came from one sample sequenced in a study of blood T cell repertoires in COVID-19 (dated by TCRdb to 2020 to 2022). Preparation of the library involved the immunoSEQ multiplex PCR assay. TCRdb re-hosts the immuneACCESS table, in-frame sequences only. Its copies lack some clones; in the studies checked, an unresolved V gene accounts for under half of them, and the cause for the rest is not known. The sample table holds about 240,000 clones, of which roughly 85% were seen once. The ten largest clonotypes hold about 3.9% of the sample. The sequenced material came from PBMCs or T cells enriched from blood (not recorded which). The receptor source for this set is a woman in her forties who had been exposed to COVID-19.

With respect to this clone: A clone one base away is much larger, so this may be a read error. The genes are TRBV7-9 and TRBJ1-1; no definite D call. Germline V gene lookup returns CDR1 SEHNR and CDR2 FQNEAQ (reference sequence). The V end was cut by 6 bases, the J end by 0 bases, with 5 bases between. This CDR3 contains 12 residues. As DNA, the CDR3 is TGTGCCAGCAGTTTCATGAACACTGAAGCTTTCTTT. It codes for CASSFMNTEAFF.

The chain has TRBV13 and TRBJ2-2, with unresolved D. The CDR3 runs to 14 residues. Germline V gives CDR1 PRHDT, CDR2 FYEKMQ (reference sequence). V was pared by 0 bases and J by 4 bases, with 6 bases between. CDR3 sequence (DNA): TGTGCCAGCAGCTTAGGCAGAATCACCGGGGAGCTGTTTTTT. Translation gives CASSLGRITGELFF.

The chain uses TRBV6-1 and TRBJ2-1; D might be TRBD2 (5 bases). The V and J ends lost 1 base and 3 bases respectively, with 10 bases between them. The CDR3 extends over 15 amino acids. The V gene's germline CDR1 is MNHNS and CDR2 SASEGT. The CDR3 DNA sequence: TGTGCCAGCAGTGAAGACCCGGCGGGCTACAATGAGCAGTTCTTC. Protein: CASSEDPAGYNEQFF.

The rearrangement links TRBV6-5 to TRBJ2-1; tentatively, D is TRBD2 (6 bases). This CDR3 has 14 residues. V was trimmed by 7 bases and J by 3 bases, leaving 13 bases between them. From germline, CDR1 is MNHEY and CDR2 SVGAGI. CDR3 sequence: CASTGTSDYNEQFF. The CDR3 coding sequence is TGTGCCAGCACCGGGACTTCCGACTACAATGAGCAGTTCTTC.

The CDR3 coding sequence is TGTGCCAGCAGCCAAGATCTTGGGCGGGGGGTCGGCACCGGGGAGCTGTTTTTT. Its translation: CASSQDLGRGVGTGELFF. The genes are TRBV3-1 (or the pseudogene TRBV3-2) and TRBJ2-2; 8 bases agree with TRBD2. Germline CDR1 is LGHDT and CDR2 is YNNKEL (reference sequence). This CDR3 region has 18 residues. Unmatched junction bases numbered 10, after V lost 0 bases and J lost 4 bases.

J is TRBJ1-5 and V is TRBV5-8, with 7 bases fitting TRBD1. This CDR3 comprises 14 residues. The trim removed 7 bases at V and 5 bases at J, leaving 9 bases unmatched. Germline lookup yields CDR1 SGHTS and CDR2 YDEGEE. The CDR3 DNA reads as TGTGCCAGCCTTGACAGGGTAGGCGATCAGCCCCAGCATTTT. Protein sequence: CASLDRVGDQPQHF.

This sequence joins TRBV7-8 and TRBJ1-3, with a weak D call TRBD1 (6 bases). V lost 3 bases and J 0 bases, leaving 15 bases between the germline ends. The CDR3 length is 17 residues. Germline CDR1 is SGHVS and CDR2 is FQNEAQ. The chain's CDR3 is CASSFQGPQSSGNTIYF. The DNA for the CDR3 is TGTGCCAGCAGCTTCCAGGGGCCCCAGAGCTCTGGAAACACCATATATTTT.

V usage is TRBV5-4 and J usage is TRBJ2-5; 12 bases are shared with TRBD1. Trimming at V came to 4 bases and at J to 4 bases, leaving 2 bases not matched to a gene. CDR3 length: 14 amino acids. The germline gives CDR1 SGHNT, CDR2 YYREEE (reference sequence). The CDR3 DNA sequence: TGTGCCAGCAGCCGGGACAGGGGGCGAGAGACCCAGTACTTC. Its translation: CASSRDRGRETQYF.

This chain uses TRBV30 with TRBJ2-4; the D gene is possibly TRBD1 (6 bases). The CDR3 runs 14 residues. Trimming took off 2 bases at V and 2 bases at J, with 10 bases between the two ends. Germline V gene lookup returns CDR1 GTSNPN and CDR2 SVGIG (reference sequence). CDR3 residues: CAWSIRGTKNIQYF. CDR3 nucleotide sequence: TGTGCCTGGAGTATAAGGGGGACCAAAAACATTCAGTACTTC.

This sequence joins TRBV5-6 and TRBJ2-5, with D possibly being TRBD2 (5 bases). Germline lookup yields CDR1 SGHDT and CDR2 YYEEEE. V was trimmed by 3 bases and J by 1 base, leaving 19 bases between them. This CDR3 region has 17 residues. The CDR3 sequence is CASSSSRTGRLQETQYF. CDR3 DNA sequence: TGTGCCAGCAGCTCATCCCGGACTGGTCGACTCCAAGAGACCCAGTACTTC. The full variable domain, with the rest looked up from reference TRBV5-6 and TRBJ2-5, is DAGVTQSPTHLIKTRGQQVTLRCSPKSGHDTVSWYQQALGQGPQFIFQYYEEEERQRGNFPDRFSGHQFPNYSSELNVNALLLGDSALYLCASSSSRTGRLQETQYFGPGTRLLVL.

The gene calls are TRBV9 and TRBJ1-4, with D unresolved. This CDR3 has 15 residues. The germline V and J ends were trimmed by 2 bases and 5 bases, with 13 bases remaining between them. Germline V CDR1 and CDR2: SGDLS, YYNGEE. For the CDR3, the DNA is TGTGCCAGCAGCGTCTCCGTTGGGCCGAATGAAAAACTGTTTTTT. This sequence encodes CASSVSVGPNEKLFF.

This clone was counted only a few times. The chain employs TRBV2 and TRBJ2-7, with 9 bases fitting TRBD2. The germline gives CDR1 SNHLY, CDR2 FYNNEI. The CDR3 contains 17 residues. Losses at the gene ends were 6 bases for V and 6 bases for J; bases not matched to a gene: 18. CDR3 coding DNA: TGTGCCAGCAGCGCTGAGATAGGGCGGGGGGGTTACGGCGAGCAGTACTTC. Translating gives CASSAEIGRGGYGEQYF.

The chain has TRBV2 and TRBJ1-1, with D perhaps TRBD1 (6 bases). The V and J ends lost 8 bases and 3 bases respectively, with 16 bases between them. The CDR3 is 14 residues long. Looked up from germline, CDR1 is SNHLY and CDR2 is FYNNEI. DNA for the CDR3: TGTGCCAGCCAAGAGGGGGACGGATACACTGAAGCTTTCTTT. Translated, it gives CASQEGDGYTEAFF.

The chain recombines TRBV28 with TRBJ1-2; possibly TRBD1 for D (6 bases). Trimming took off 6 bases at V and 3 bases at J, with 17 bases between the two ends. The CDR3 has 15 amino acids. Germline V gene lookup returns CDR1 MDHEN and CDR2 SYDVKM. CDR3 nucleotides: TGTGCCAGCAGATTTGACAGGTTAGAGGACTATGGCTACACCTTC. Translated: CASRFDRLEDYGYTF.

The rearrangement links TRBV4-1 to TRBJ1-5; TRBD1 might be the D (5 bases). CDR3 length: 15 amino acids. Germline V CDR1 and CDR2: MGHRA, YSYEKL. V was pared by 1 base and J by 6 bases, with 13 bases between. Here the CDR3 DNA reads TGCGCCAGCAGCCAAGGGGGAGGGGTTCGTCAGCCCCAGCATTTT. Translating gives CASSQGGGVRQPQHF.

This chain joins TRBV28 and TRBJ2-6, with 7 bases identical to TRBD1. The CDR3 consists of 18 residues. Trimming took 6 bases from V and 4 from J; bases not matched to a gene: 15. CDR1 MDHEN and CDR2 SYDVKM come from the germline V gene. The CDR3 nucleotides read TGTGCCAGCAGGGTTACAGGGGTCTTTAGGGGAGGGGCCAACGTCCTGACTTTC. The encoded protein is CASRVTGVFRGGANVLTF.

The genes are TRBV28 and TRBJ2-7; 8 bases match TRBD1. J lost 4 bases, V lost 1 base, and 3 bases had no gene match. Germline V gene data show CDR1 as MDHEN and CDR2 as SYDVKM. This CDR3 comprises 14 residues. The CDR3 DNA sequence: TGTGCCAGCAGTTTATACAGGGGGAGATACGAGCAGTACTTC. It translates to CASSLYRGRYEQYF.

This chain uses TRBV7-2 with TRBJ2-5, with D uncertain. There are 12 residues in the CDR3. CDR1 and CDR2 from the germline V gene are SGHTA and FQGNSA. V lost 5 bases to trimming and J lost 0 bases, with 4 bases between them. For the CDR3, the DNA is TGTGCCAGCAGCCTGTACCAAGAGACCCAGTACTTC. The encoded protein is CASSLYQETQYF.

The V gene is TRBV7-2, the J gene TRBJ1-4; maybe TRBD1 (5 bases). V lost 4 bases and J lost 7, with 16 bases in between. CDR1 and CDR2 (germline): SGHTA, FQGNSA. The CDR3 length is 15 residues. The CDR3 is CASSSTGGVGEKLFF. For the CDR3, the DNA is TGTGCCAGCAGCTCAACGGGAGGGGTTGGTGAAAAACTGTTTTTT. Full variable domain (outside the CDR3, taken from reference TRBV7-2 and TRBJ1-4): GAGVSQSPSNKVTEKGKDVELRCDPISGHTALYWYRQSLGQGLEFLIYFQGNSAPDKSGLPSDRFSAERTGGSVSTLTIQRTQQEDSAVYLCASSSTGGVGEKLFFGSGTQLSVL.

This CDR3 reads CASSIPGGDEKLFF. In DNA form, the CDR3 reads TGTGCCAGTAGTATTCCTGGGGGCGATGAAAAACTGTTTTTT. The genes are TRBV19 and TRBJ1-4, with a weak D call TRBD1 (6 bases). V gave up 3 bases and J gave up 6 bases, with 11 bases separating them. The CDR3 has 14 amino acids. Germline CDR1 and CDR2: LNHDA and SQIVND (reference sequence).

V gene TRBV5-4 combines with J gene TRBJ2-5; 12 bases are shared with TRBD2. This CDR3 has 15 amino acids. Germline V lookup: CDR1 SGHNT, CDR2 YYREEE (reference sequence). Trimming took 4 bases from V and 3 from J; bases not matched to a gene: 4. The CDR3 DNA reads TGTGCCAGCAGCACCAGACTAGCGGGGGAAGAGACCCAGTACTTC. Translation: CASSTRLAGEETQYF.

The chain has TRBV5-8 and TRBJ2-7, with 8 bases that match TRBD1. The germline CDR1 and CDR2 sequences are SGHTS and YDEGEE. Trimming at V came to 4 bases and at J to 1 base, leaving 4 bases not matched to a gene. This CDR3 comprises 14 residues. CDR3 DNA sequence: TGTGCCAGCAGCCCCCGGACAGGGTCCTACGAGCAGTACTTC. Its protein is CASSPRTGSYEQYF. Full variable domain (missing parts from reference TRBV5-8 and TRBJ2-7): EAGVTQSPTHLIKTRGQQATLRCSPISGHTSVYWYQQALGLGLQFLLWYDEGEERNRGNFPPRFSGRQFPNYSSELNVNALELEDSALYLCASSPRTGSYEQYFGPGTRLTVT.